The T cell receptor beta chain under discussion was sequenced for a study of early T cells in non-severe SARS-CoV-2 infection. Study at large: Whole-blood bulk RNA, unsorted, was sequenced, and chains were unpaired.

CDR3 length: 15 residues. Germline values: CDR1 DFQATT, CDR2 SNEGSKA (reference sequence). V lost 6 bases to trimming and J lost 0 bases, with 16 bases between them. Separate cDNA molecules each had unique molecular identifiers attached to them. TCRdb re-called the 5' RACE reads with MiXCR, one entry per CDR3 protein. The sample yields over 70,000 distinct CDR3 sequences, 13% to 15% seen once. In its sample, this clonotype was seen once. Sequences were obtained from whole blood. The source is an adult who was a healthcare worker with PCR-confirmed SARS-CoV-2 infection or an uninfected control (not recorded which). The rearrangement links TRBV20-1 to TRBJ2-3; possible D gene TRBD1, 6 bases. CDR3 DNA sequence: TGCAGTGCCGACCTACAGGGCCTCAGCACAGATACGCAGTATTTT. This codes for CSADLQGLSTDTQYF.